This TCR beta chain originates from a study of identical twins. The sample holds many counts of this clonotype. Its antigen is currently unknown. A universal primer site arose from template switching, and cDNA bore unique molecular identifiers. Each CDR3 protein is one row after TCRdb ran MiXCR on the 5' RACE reads. Altogether roughly 700,000 distinct CDR3 sequences are present, more than 6.5% being singletons, with the ten largest covering 0.75% to 1%. Trimming took 1 base from V and 1 from J, leaving 12 bases between them. This CDR3 is 16 amino acids long. Germline V gives CDR1 MNHEY, CDR2 SMNVEV (reference sequence). Study outcomes and limitations: Twin pairs' shared out-of-frame alpha sequences were enriched in low generation probability. A partial confounding effect on zero-insertion analyses could come from invariant MAIT and iNKT cells.

The same sample was also studied in work on yellow fever vaccine responses in identical twins.

The chain has TRBV27 and TRBJ2-3; either TRBD1 or TRBD2 may fit D (5 bases each). This TCR came from a woman aged 18 to 35 in good health. The material sequenced was PBMCs. Here the CDR3 DNA reads TGTGCCAGCAGTTTATATCGGGACCGACGCACAGATACGCAGTATTTT. This sequence encodes CASSLYRDRRTDTQYF.